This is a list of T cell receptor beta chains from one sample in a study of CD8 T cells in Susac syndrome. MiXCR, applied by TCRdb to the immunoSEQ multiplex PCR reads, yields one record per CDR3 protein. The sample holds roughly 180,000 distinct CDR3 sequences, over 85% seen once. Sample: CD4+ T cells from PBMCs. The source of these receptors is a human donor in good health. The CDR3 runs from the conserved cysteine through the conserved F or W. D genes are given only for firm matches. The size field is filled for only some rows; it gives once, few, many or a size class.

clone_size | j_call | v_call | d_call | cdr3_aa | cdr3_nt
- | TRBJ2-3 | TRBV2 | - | CASSDETSSTDTQYF | TGTGCCAGCAGTGACGAAACGTCGAGCACAGATACGCAGTATTTT
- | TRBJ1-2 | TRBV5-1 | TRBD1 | CASSLDRGLFGYTF | TGCGCCAGCAGCTTGGACAGGGGGCTTTTTGGCTACACCTTC
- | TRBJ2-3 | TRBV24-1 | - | CATSDYGQSSTDTQYF | TGTGCCACCAGTGACTATGGACAGTCGTCGACAGATACGCAGTATTTT
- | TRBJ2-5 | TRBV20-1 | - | CSASDRGGQTQYF | TGCAGTGCTTCAGATAGGGGGGGACAGACCCAGTACTTC
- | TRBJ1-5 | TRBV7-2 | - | CASSPQGSTQHF | TGTGCCAGCAGCCCCCAGGGCAGCACCCAGCATTTT
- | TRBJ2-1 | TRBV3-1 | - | CASSQSRQEQFF | TGTGCCAGCAGCCAGTCTCGGCAAGAGCAGTTCTTC
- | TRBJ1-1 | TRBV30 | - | CAWSVLGGPAEAFF | TGTGCCTGGAGTGTACTGGGGGGGCCAGCTGAAGCTTTCTTT
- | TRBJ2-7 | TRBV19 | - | CASSTNRGGYEQYF | TGTGCCAGTAGTACCAACAGGGGGGGCTACGAGCAGTACTTC
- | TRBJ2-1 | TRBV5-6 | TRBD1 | CASSPDRGNYNEQFF | TGTGCCAGCAGCCCTGACAGGGGGAACTACAATGAGCAGTTCTTC
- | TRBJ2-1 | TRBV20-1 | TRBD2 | CSARVGGGANEQFF | TGCAGTGCTAGAGTGGGCGGGGGGGCAAATGAGCAGTTCTTC
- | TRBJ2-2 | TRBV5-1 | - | CASSLDTTGPSTGELFF | TGCGCCAGCAGCTTAGATACGACAGGTCCGAGCACCGGGGAGCTGTTTTTT
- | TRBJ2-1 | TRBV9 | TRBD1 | CASSVEGDRDNEQFF | TGTGCCAGCAGCGTAGAAGGGGACAGGGACAATGAGCAGTTCTTC
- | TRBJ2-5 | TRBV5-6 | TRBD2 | CASYQRGQETQYF | TGTGCCAGCTACCAGCGGGGGCAAGAGACCCAGTACTTC
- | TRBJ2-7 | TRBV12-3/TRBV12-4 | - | CASSFRNGYEQYF | TGTGCCAGCAGTTTCCGGAACGGCTACGAGCAGTACTTC
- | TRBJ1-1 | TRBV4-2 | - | CASSQVTANTEAFF | TGTGCCAGCAGCCAAGTCACAGCAAACACTGAAGCTTTCTTT
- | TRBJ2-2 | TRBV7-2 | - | CASTFDRNTGELFF | TGTGCCAGCACCTTTGACAGGAACACCGGGGAGCTGTTTTTT
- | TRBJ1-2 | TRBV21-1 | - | CAINTHPGGKGSGYTF | TGTGCCATTAACACCCACCCGGGTGGGAAGGGTTCTGGCTACACCTTC
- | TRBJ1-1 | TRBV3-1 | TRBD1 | CASSQGGTEGTRAFF | TGTGCCAGCAGCCAAGGGGGGACAGAGGGTACGCGGGCTTTCTTT
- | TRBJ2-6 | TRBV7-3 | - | CASSLRAGSGANVLTF | TGTGCCAGCAGCTTAAGGGCGGGCTCTGGGGCCAACGTCCTGACTTTC
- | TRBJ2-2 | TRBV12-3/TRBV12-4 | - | CASSFGTSNTGELFF | TGTGCCAGCAGTTTTGGGACATCGAACACCGGGGAGCTGTTTTTT
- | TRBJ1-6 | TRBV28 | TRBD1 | CASIPGQANSPLHF | TGTGCCAGCATTCCGGGACAGGCTAATTCACCCCTCCACTTT
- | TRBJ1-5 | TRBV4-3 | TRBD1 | CASSQDYRGGNQPQHF | TGCGCCAGCAGCCAGGACTACAGGGGAGGGAATCAGCCCCAGCATTTT
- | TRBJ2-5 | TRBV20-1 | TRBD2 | CSARPLAGFQETQYF | TGCAGTGCTAGGCCTCTAGCGGGGTTCCAAGAGACCCAGTACTTC
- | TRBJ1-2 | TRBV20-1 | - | CSARSPARGFHTF | TGCAGTGCTAGATCCCCCGCGCGTGGGTTTCACACCTTC
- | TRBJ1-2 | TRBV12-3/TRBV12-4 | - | CASSFDRINGGYTF | TGTGCCAGCAGTTTTGACAGGATCAACGGTGGCTACACCTTC
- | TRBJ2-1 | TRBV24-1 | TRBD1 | CATSDFGTGPNEQFF | TGTGCCACCAGTGATTTCGGGACAGGTCCCAATGAGCAGTTCTTC
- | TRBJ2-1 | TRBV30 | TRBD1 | CAWSVPASGTEEFF | TGTGCCTGGAGTGTACCAGCATCCGGGACAGAGGAGTTCTTC
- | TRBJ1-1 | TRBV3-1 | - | CASSLRSRNTEAFF | TGTGCCAGCAGCCTTCGGTCGAGGAACACTGAAGCTTTCTTT
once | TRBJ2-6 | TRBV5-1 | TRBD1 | CASSLAGGSGANVLTF | TGCGCCAGCAGCTTGGCAGGGGGCTCTGGGGCCAACGTCCTGACTTTC
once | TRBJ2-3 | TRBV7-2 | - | CASSLAAGPQYF | TGTGCCAGCAGCTTAGCTGCCGGACCGCAGTATTTT
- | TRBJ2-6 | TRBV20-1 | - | CSARDPGQPFSGANVLTF | TGCAGTGCTAGAGATCCCGGACAGCCCTTCTCTGGGGCCAACGTCCTGACTTTC
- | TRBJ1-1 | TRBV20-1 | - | CSALGGGANTEAFF | TGCAGTGCCCTAGGCGGAGGCGCGAACACTGAAGCTTTCTTT
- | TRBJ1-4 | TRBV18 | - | CASSPWDGVEKLFF | TGTGCCAGCTCACCATGGGACGGAGTTGAAAAACTGTTTTTT
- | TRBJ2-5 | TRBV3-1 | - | CASSQEVTAVETQYF | TGTGCCAGCAGCCAAGAGGTTACAGCTGTCGAGACCCAGTACTTC
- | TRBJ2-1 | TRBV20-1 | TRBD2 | CSAETGLRGVNEQFF | TGCAGTGCTGAGACGGGACTACGAGGGGTCAATGAGCAGTTCTTC
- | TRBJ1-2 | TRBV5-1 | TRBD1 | CASSETTGERGYTF | TGCGCCAGCAGTGAGACGACAGGGGAAAGGGGCTACACCTTC
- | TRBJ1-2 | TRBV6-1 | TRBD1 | CASSDSGQGRHGYTF | TGTGCCAGCAGTGATTCAGGACAGGGGAGGCATGGCTACACCTTC
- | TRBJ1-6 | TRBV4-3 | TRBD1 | CASSLDRGLSPLHF | TGCGCCAGCAGCCTCGACAGGGGGTTATCACCCCTCCACTTT
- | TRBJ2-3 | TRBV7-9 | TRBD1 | CASSSSGGADTQYF | TGTGCCAGCAGTTCCTCAGGGGGCGCAGATACGCAGTATTTT
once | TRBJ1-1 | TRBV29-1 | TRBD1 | CSVKIQGGGDTEAFF | TGCAGCGTTAAGATTCAGGGGGGAGGGGACACTGAAGCTTTCTTT
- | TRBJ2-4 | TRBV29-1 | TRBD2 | CSVERNSGGIQNIQYF | TGCAGCGTTGAGCGGAATAGCGGGGGGATCCAAAACATTCAGTACTTC
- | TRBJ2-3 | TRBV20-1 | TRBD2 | CSATGASGADTQYF | TGCAGTGCTACAGGCGCTAGCGGGGCAGATACGCAGTATTTT
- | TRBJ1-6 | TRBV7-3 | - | CASSLSRDGYSPLHF | TGTGCCAGCAGCTTAAGTAGGGACGGATATTCACCCCTCCACTTT
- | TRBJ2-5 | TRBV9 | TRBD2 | CASSLLSGVVETQYF | TGTGCCAGCAGCTTGCTTAGCGGGGTGGTAGAGACCCAGTACTTC
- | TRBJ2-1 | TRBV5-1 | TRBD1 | CASSTGQGLGNEQFF | TGCGCCAGCAGCACCGGACAGGGATTGGGCAATGAGCAGTTCTTC
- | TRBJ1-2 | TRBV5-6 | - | CASHSEDGYTF | TGTGCCAGCCACTCGGAGGATGGCTACACCTTC
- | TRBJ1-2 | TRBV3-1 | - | CASSPGSAGYTF | TGTGCCAGCAGCCCCGGATCTGCGGGCTACACCTTC
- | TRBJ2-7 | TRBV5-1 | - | CASSLGLGRGASYEQYF | TGCGCCAGCAGCTTAGGTCTTGGGCGAGGCGCTTCCTACGAGCAGTACTTC